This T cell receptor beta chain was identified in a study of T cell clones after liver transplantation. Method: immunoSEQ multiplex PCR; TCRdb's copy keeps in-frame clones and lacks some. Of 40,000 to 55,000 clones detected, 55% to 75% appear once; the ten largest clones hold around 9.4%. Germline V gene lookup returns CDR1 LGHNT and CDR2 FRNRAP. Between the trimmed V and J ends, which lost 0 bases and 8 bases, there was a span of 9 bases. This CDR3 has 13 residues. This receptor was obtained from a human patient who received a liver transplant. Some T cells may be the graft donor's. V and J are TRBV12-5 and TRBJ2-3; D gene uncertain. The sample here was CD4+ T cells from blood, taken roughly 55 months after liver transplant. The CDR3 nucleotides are TGTGCTAGTGGTTTGGTATTACGGTTTACGCAGTATTTT. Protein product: CASGLVLRFTQYF. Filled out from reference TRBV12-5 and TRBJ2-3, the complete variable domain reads DARVTQTPRHKVTEMGQEVTMRCQPILGHNTVFWYRQTMMQGLELLAYFRNRAPLDDSGMPKDRFSAEMPDATLATLKIQPSEPRDSAVYFCASGLVLRFTQYFGPGTRLTVL.